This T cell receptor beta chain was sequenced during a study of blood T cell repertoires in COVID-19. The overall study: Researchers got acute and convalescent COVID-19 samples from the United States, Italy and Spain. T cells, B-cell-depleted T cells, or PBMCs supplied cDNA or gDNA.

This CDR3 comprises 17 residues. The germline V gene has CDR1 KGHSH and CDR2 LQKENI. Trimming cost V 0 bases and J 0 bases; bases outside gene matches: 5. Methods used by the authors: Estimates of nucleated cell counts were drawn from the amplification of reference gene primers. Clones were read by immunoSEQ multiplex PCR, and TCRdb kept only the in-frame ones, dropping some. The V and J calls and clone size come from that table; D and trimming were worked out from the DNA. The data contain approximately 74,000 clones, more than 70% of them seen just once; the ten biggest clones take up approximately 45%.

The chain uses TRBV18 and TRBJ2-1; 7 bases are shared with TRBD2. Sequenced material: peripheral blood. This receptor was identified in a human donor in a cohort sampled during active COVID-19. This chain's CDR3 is CASSPPLGEGSYNEQFF. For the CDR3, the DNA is TGTGCCAGCTCACCACCGTTGGGGGAGGGCTCCTACAATGAGCAGTTCTTC.